These 2 T cell receptor beta chains share one sample of origin, sequenced in a study of T cell responses to AZD1222 COVID-19 vaccine. Sequenced by immunoSEQ multiplex PCR; TCRdb stores in-frame clones only, minus some. The sample has over 85,000 clones, more than 80% seen once. The source material was peripheral blood, sampled on day 0 of AZD1222 vaccination. The receptors derive from an adult in good health.

This clone was found once. The chain carries TRBV6-5 and TRBJ1-6, with TRBD1 matching over 9 bases. Trimming cost V 6 bases and J 10 bases; bases outside gene matches: 7. The CDR3 covers 14 residues. CDR1 and CDR2 from the germline V gene are MNHEY and SVGAGI. In DNA, the CDR3 is TGTGCCAGCAGACCGGGACAGGGAGGCTCACCCCTCCACTTT. Protein: CASRPGQGGSPLHF.

V is TRBV5-1 and J is TRBJ1-5; 7 bases map to TRBD1. Trimming took 4 bases from V and 1 from J; bases not matched to a gene: 5. Germline assignment: CDR1 SGHRS and CDR2 YFSETQ. The CDR3 spans 15 residues. The CDR3: CASSPGGMSNQPQHF. The CDR3 DNA sequence: TGCGCCAGCAGCCCAGGGGGAATGAGCAATCAGCCCCAGCATTTT.